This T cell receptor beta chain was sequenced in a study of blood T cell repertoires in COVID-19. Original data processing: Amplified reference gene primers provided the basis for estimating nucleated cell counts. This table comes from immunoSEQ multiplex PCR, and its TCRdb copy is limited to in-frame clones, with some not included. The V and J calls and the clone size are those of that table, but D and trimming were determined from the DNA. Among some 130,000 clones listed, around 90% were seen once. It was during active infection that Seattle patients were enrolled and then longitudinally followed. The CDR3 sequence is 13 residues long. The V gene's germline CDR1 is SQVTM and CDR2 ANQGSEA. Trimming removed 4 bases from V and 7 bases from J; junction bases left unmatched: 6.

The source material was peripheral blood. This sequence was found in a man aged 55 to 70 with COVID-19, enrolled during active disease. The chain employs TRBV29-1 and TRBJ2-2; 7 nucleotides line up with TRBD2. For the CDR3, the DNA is TGCAGCGTTGGGATTGCGGGGGACGGGGAGCTGTTTTTT. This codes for CSVGIAGDGELFF.